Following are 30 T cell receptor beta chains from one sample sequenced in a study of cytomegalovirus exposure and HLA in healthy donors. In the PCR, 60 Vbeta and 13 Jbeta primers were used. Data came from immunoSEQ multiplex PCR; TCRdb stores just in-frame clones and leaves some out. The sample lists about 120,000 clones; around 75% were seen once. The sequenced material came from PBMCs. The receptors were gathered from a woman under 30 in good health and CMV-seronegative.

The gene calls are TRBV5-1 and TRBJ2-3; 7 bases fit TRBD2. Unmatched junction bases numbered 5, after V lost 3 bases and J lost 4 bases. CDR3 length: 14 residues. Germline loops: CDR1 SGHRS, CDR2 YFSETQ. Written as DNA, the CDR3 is TGCGCCAGCAGCTCAGCGGGGCCCTCAGATACGCAGTATTTT. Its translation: CASSSAGPSDTQYF.

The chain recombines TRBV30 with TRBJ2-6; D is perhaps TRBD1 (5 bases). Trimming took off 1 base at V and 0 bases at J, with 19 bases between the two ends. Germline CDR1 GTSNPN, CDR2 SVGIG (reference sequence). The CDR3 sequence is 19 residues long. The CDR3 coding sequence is TGTGCCTGGAGTGGGGGCAGGCTCTCGAGACCCTCTGGGGCCAACGTCCTGACTTTC. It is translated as CAWSGGRLSRPSGANVLTF. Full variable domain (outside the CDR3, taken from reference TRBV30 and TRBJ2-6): SQTIHQWPATLVQPVGSPLSLECTVEGTSNPNLYWYRQAAGRGLQLLFYSVGIGQISSEVPQNLSASRPQDRQFILSSKKLLLSDSGFYLCAWSGGRLSRPSGANVLTFGAGSRLTVL.

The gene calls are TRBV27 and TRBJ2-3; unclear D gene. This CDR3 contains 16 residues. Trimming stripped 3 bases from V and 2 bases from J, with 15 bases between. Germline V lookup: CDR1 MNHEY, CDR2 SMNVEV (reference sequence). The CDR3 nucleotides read TGTGCCAGCAGTTTGTTTATGGCGGAACCCACAGATACGCAGTATTTT. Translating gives CASSLFMAEPTDTQYF.

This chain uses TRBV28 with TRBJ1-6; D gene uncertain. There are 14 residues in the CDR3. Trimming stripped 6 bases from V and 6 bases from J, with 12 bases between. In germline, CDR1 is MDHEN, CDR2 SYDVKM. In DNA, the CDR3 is TGTGCCAGCAGAACAAGTCTCTTTAATTCACCCCTCCACTTT. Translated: CASRTSLFNSPLHF.

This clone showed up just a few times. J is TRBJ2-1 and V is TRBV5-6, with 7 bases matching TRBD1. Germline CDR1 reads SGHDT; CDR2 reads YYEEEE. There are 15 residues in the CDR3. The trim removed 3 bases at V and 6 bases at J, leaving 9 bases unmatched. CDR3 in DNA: TGTGCCAGCAGCTACAGGGGATTCCTGATCAATGAGCAGTTCTTC. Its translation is CASSYRGFLINEQFF.

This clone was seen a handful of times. The CDR3: CASSSSGGASNEQFF. In nucleotides, the CDR3 is TGTGCCAGCAGCTCTAGCGGGGGGGCCTCCAATGAGCAGTTCTTC. The chain combines TRBV7-6 with TRBJ2-1, with 12 positions matching TRBD2. Germline CDR1 is SGHVS and CDR2 is FNYEAQ. The trim removed 4 bases at V and 6 bases at J, leaving 4 bases unmatched. There are 15 residues in the CDR3.

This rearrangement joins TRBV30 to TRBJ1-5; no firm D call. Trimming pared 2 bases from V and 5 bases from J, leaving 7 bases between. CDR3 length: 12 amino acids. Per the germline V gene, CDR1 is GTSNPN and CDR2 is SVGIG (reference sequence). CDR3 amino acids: CAWSPGDQPQHF. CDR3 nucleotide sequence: TGTGCCTGGAGTCCCGGGGATCAGCCCCAGCATTTT.

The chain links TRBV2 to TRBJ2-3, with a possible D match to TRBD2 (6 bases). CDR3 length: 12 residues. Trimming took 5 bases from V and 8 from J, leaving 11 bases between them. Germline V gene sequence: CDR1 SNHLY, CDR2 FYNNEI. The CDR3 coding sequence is TGTGCCAGCAGTTATCCCGGGAGTACGCAGTATTTT. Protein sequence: CASSYPGSTQYF.

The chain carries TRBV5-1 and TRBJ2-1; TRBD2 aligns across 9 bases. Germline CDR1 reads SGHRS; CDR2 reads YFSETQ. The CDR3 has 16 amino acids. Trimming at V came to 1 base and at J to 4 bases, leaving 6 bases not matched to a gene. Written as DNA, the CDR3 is TGCGCCAGCAGCTTGCCGGAAAGCGGGGGGTACAATGAGCAGTTCTTC. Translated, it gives CASSLPESGGYNEQFF.

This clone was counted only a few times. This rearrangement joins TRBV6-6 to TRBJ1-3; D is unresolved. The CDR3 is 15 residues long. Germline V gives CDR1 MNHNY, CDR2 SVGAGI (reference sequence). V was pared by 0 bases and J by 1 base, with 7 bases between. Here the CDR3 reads CASSYSSGSGNTIYF. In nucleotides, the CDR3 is TGTGCCAGCAGTTACTCGTCAGGTTCTGGAAACACCATATATTTT.

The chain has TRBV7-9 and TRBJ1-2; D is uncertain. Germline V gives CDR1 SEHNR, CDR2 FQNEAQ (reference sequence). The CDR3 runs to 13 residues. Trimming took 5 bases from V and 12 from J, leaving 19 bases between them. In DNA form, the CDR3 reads TGTGCCAGCAGCCCCCCGCAGGCAGTGTCCGACACCTTC. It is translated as CASSPPQAVSDTF.

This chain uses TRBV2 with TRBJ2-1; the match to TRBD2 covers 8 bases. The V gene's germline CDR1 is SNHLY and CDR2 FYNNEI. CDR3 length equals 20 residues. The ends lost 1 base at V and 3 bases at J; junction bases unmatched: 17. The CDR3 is CASSEGATIGGAGVYNEQFF. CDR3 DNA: TGTGCCAGCAGTGAAGGGGCGACTATCGGGGGGGCCGGAGTCTACAATGAGCAGTTCTTC.

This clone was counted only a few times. In nucleotides, the CDR3 is TGTGCCAGCAGCTTAGCGGCTTCCTACGAGCAGTACTTC. It codes for CASSLAASYEQYF. V and J are TRBV5-5 and TRBJ2-7, with D possibly TRBD2 on 5 matching bases. The germline gives CDR1 SGHKS, CDR2 YYEKEE (reference sequence). Deletions cut 2 bases from V and 1 base from J, with 7 bases between. This CDR3 comprises 13 residues. Full variable domain (outside the CDR3, taken from reference TRBV5-5 and TRBJ2-7): DAGVTQSPTHLIKTRGQQVTLRCSPISGHKSVSWYQQVLGQGPQFIFQYYEKEERGRGNFPDRFSARQFPNYSSELNVNALLLGDSALYLCASSLAASYEQYFGPGTRLTVT.

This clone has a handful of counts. The CDR3 DNA is TGTGCCAGCAGCTTACAGGGTAATCCCATCTCACCCCTCCACTTT. It specifies CASSLQGNPISPLHF. The V gene is TRBV7-9, the J gene TRBJ1-6; the D gene is possibly TRBD1 (5 bases). The germline CDR1 and CDR2 sequences are SEHNR and FQNEAQ (reference sequence). CDR3 size: 15 residues. V shed 2 bases and J shed 10 bases, with 15 bases lying between them.

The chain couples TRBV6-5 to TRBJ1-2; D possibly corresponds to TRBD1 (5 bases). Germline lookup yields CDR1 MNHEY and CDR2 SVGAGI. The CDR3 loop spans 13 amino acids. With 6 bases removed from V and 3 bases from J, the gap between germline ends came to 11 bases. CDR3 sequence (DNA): TGTGCCAGCAGGGGCAGGGTATACTATGGCTACACCTTC. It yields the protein CASRGRVYYGYTF.

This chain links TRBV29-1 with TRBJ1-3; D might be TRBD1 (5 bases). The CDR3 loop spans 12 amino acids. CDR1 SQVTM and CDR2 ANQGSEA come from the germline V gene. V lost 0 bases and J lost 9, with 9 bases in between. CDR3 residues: CSVEERGGTIYF. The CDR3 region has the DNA TGCAGCGTTGAAGAAAGGGGTGGCACCATATATTTT.

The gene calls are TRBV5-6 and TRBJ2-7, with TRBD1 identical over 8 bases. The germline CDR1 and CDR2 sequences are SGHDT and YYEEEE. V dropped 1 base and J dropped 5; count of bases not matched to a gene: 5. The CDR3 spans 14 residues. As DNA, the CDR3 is TGTGCCAGCAGCTTGTCCGCAGGGGGCGACGAGCAGTACTTC. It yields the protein CASSLSAGGDEQYF.

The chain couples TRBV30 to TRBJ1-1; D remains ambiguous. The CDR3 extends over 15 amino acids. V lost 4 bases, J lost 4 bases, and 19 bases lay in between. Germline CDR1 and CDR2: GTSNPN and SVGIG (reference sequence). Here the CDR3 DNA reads TGTGCCTGGACTCCCCTCGGGAGAGGGAGCACTGAAGCTTTCTTT. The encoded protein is CAWTPLGRGSTEAFF.

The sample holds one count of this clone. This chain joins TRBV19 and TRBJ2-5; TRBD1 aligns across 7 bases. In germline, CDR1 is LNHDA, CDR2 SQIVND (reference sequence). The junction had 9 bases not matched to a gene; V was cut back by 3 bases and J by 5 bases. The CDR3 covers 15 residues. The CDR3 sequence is CASSMRGLLPETQYF. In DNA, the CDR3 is TGTGCCAGTAGTATGAGGGGGCTCCTCCCGGAGACCCAGTACTTC.

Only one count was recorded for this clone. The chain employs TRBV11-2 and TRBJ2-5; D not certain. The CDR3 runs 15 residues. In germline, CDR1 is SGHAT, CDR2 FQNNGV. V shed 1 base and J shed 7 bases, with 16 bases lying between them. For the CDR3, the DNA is TGTGCCAGCAGCTTAGGACCGCATCTAGAAGGGACCCAGTACTTC. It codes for CASSLGPHLEGTQYF.

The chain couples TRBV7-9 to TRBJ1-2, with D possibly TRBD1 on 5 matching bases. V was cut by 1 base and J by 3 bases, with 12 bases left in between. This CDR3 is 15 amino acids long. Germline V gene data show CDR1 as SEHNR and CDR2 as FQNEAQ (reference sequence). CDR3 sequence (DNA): TGTGCCAGCAGCTTAGGGACGGGAGGGGACTATGGCTACACCTTC. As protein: CASSLGTGGDYGYTF.

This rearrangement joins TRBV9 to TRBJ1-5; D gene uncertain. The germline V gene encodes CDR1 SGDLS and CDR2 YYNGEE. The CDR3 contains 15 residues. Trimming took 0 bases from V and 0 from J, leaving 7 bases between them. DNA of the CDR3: TGTGCCAGCAGCGTAGACGCCAGTAGCAATCAGCCCCAGCATTTT. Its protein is CASSVDASSNQPQHF.

The CDR3 loop is CAIRISGGGADTQYF. The CDR3 nucleotides read TGTGCCATCCGGATTAGCGGGGGGGGAGCAGATACGCAGTATTTT. The chain has TRBV15 and TRBJ2-3; 11 bases align to TRBD2. The CDR3 consists of 15 residues. The V gene end was trimmed by 10 bases and the J gene end by 4 bases; junction bases not matched to a gene: 10. Germline V CDR1 and CDR2: LNHNV, YYDKDF (reference sequence).

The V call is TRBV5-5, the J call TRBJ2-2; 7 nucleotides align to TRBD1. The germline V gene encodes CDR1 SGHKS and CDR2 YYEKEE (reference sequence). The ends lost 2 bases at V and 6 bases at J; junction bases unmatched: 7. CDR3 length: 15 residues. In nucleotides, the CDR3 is TGTGCCAGCAGCTTCCGACAGGGTGGTCCCGGGGAGCTGTTTTTT. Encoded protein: CASSFRQGGPGELFF. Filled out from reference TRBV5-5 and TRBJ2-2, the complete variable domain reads DAGVTQSPTHLIKTRGQQVTLRCSPISGHKSVSWYQQVLGQGPQFIFQYYEKEERGRGNFPDRFSARQFPNYSSELNVNALLLGDSALYLCASSFRQGGPGELFFGEGSRLTVL.

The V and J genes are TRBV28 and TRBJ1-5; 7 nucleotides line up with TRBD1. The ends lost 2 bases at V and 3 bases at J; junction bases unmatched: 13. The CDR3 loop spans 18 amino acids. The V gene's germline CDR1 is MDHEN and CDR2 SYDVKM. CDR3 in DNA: TGTGCCAGCAGTTTACGCGGACAGGTCTTAAAGAACAATCAGCCCCAGCATTTT. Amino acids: CASSLRGQVLKNNQPQHF.

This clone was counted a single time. DNA for the CDR3: TGTGCCAGCAGGGGGCCGGGACTAGCCCCGGGAGAGCAGTACTTC. Its translation is CASRGPGLAPGEQYF. The rearrangement uses TRBV28 and TRBJ2-7; 9 bases fit TRBD2. V was pared by 6 bases and J by 7 bases, with 13 bases of the junction left unmatched. From germline, CDR1 is MDHEN and CDR2 SYDVKM. This CDR3 contains 15 residues.

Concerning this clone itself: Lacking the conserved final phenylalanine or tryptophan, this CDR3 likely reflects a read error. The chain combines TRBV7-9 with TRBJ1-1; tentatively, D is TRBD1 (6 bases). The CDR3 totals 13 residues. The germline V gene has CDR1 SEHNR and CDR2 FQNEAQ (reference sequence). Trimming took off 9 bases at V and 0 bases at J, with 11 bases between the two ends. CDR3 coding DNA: TGTGCCAGTGAAACAGGGATGAACACTGAAGCTTTCGTT. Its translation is CASETGMNTEAFV.

CDR3 coding DNA: TGTGCCAGCAGTTCGAGGACAGGGTCCTCTGGAAACACCATATATTTT. This translates into CASSSRTGSSGNTIYF. The chain carries TRBV7-9 and TRBJ1-3; TRBD1 agrees at 8 bases. The V gene's germline CDR1 is SEHNR and CDR2 FQNEAQ (reference sequence). The V gene end was trimmed by 6 bases and the J gene end by 0 bases; junction bases not matched to a gene: 7. The length of the CDR3 is 16 residues.

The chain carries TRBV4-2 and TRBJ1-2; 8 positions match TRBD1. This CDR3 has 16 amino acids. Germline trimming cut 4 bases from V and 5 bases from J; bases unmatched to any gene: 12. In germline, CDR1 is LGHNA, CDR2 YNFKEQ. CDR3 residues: CASSPGRTGFRYGYTF. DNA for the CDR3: TGTGCCAGCAGCCCCGGTAGGACAGGGTTTAGGTATGGCTACACCTTC.

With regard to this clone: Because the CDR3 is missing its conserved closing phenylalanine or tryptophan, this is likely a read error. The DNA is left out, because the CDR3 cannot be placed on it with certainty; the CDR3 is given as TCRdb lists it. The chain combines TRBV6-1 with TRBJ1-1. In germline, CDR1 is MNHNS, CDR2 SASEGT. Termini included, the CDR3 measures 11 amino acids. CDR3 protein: CASRLNPEALV.